This T cell receptor beta chain was observed in a study of T-cell reconstitution after alpha-beta-depleted transplantation in children (TCRdb year 2016). Describing the broader study: T-cell immune reconstitution after TCRalphabeta/CD19-depleted allogeneic hematopoietic cell transplantation in children was quantitatively tracked in the study by means of TCR repertoire profiling. Summary of the overall study and its limitations: Over the following months the frequencies of hyperexpanded clones went down, and after one year T-cell counts and TCRbeta diversity were mostly credited to newly produced T cells. The apparently early alphabetaT-cell count recovery about two months after transplant was reportedly dependent on only several hundred rapidly expanded clones derived from non-depleted graft cells. In some patients, the high TCRbeta diversity seen at day 60 was put down to recipient T cells and intrathymic progenitors that had survived conditioning.

To prepare the library, PCR was applied. This sample was sequenced with an Illumina HiSeq 2500. To normalize quantification of the TCRbeta repertoire, the TCR libraries were built with molecular barcoding that relied on unique molecular identifiers. TCRdb reprocessed the public reads (quality trimming at Q25 with fastp, clone calling with MiXCR) and kept in-frame beta chains. Under each unique CDR3 protein, matching rows form one entry showing the most common genes and DNA. The sample includes roughly 500,000 distinct CDR3 sequences, with over 9.5% observed a single time. The ten top clones hold around 2% of the sample. Points on this clonotype: Its antigen remains undetermined. The input lacks base qualities; no much larger clone sits a single base away.

The junction carries 23 bases between V and J, which are trimmed by 6 bases and 2 bases respectively. There are 17 amino acids in the CDR3, from cysteine to phenylalanine inclusive. Only CDR3 DNA is held: 51 bases, read in frame from base 1. The germline V gene gives CDR1 as MDHEN and CDR2 as SYDVKM. The sample's treatment or condition label, in plain terms: allogeneic hematopoietic cell transplantation with graft depleted of TCRalphabeta T cells and CD19 B cells. The children who served as transplant recipients had been given grafts of TCRalphabeta/CD19-depleted allogeneic hematopoietic cells. This clonotype was sampled from a child younger than 10 with inherited bone marrow failure, due to receive a stem cell transplant. Recombination joined TRBV28 with TRBJ2-7; the D element could tentatively be TRBD1 or TRBD2, as 5 bases agree for each. Source: PBMCs, taken before TCRalphabeta/CD19-depleted stem cell transplant. The DNA sequence is TGTGCCAGCAGCCGCCCGGGGACCAATACCTCCCCCTACGAGCAGTACTTC. This encodes CASSRPGTNTSPYEQYF.